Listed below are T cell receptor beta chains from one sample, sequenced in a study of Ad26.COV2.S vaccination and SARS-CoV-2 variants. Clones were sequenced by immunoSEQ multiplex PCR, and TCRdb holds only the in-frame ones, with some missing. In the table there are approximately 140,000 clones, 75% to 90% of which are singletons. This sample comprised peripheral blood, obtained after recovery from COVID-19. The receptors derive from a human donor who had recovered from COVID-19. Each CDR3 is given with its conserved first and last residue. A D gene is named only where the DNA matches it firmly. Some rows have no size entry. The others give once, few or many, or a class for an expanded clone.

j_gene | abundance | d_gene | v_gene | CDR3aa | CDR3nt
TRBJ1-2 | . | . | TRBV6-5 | CASRPMRDLRGYTF | TGTGCCAGCAGGCCCATGCGGGACCTCCGAGGCTACACCTTC
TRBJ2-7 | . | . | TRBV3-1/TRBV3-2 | CASSQDLRYEQYF | TGTGCCAGCAGCCAAGACCTTCGCTACGAGCAGTACTTC
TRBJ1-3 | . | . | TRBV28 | CASSLAPRTGNTIYF | TGTGCCAGCAGTTTAGCCCCCAGGACTGGAAACACCATATATTTT
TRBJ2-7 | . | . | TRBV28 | CASRGVYEQYF | TGTGCCAGCAGGGGGGTCTACGAGCAGTACTTC
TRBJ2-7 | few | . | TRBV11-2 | CASSPTGYEQYF | TGTGCCAGCAGCCCTACAGGGTACGAGCAGTACTTC
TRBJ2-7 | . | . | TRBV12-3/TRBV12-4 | CASRSSGAYEQYF | TGTGCCAGCAGATCATCAGGGGCGTACGAGCAGTACTTC
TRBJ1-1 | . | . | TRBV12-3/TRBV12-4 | CASSLAGPEAFF | TGTGCCAGCAGTTTAGCAGGGCCAGAAGCTTTCTTT
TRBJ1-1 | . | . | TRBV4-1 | CASSQEGFGNTEAFF | TGCGCCAGCAGCCAAGAGGGGTTCGGGAACACTGAAGCTTTCTTT
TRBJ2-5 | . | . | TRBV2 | CASSEANGQETQYF | TGTGCCAGCAGTGAAGCGAACGGTCAAGAGACCCAGTACTTC
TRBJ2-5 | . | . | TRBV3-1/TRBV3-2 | CASSQDATAQETQYF | TGTGCCAGCAGCCAAGATGCGACAGCCCAAGAGACCCAGTACTTC
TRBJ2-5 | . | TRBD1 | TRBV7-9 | CASSRDSPETQYF | TGTGCCAGCAGCCGGGACAGCCCGGAGACCCAGTACTTC
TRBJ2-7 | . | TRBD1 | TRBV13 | CASSSGQSYEQYF | TGTGCCAGCAGCTCGGGACAGTCCTACGAGCAGTACTTC
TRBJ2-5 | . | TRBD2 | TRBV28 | CASSLPGTSRQTQYF | TGTGCCAGCAGTTTACCCGGGACTAGCAGGCAGACCCAGTACTTC
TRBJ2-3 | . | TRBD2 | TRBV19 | CASSIRGGSTDTQYF | TGTGCCAGTAGTATTCGCGGGGGGAGCACAGATACGCAGTATTTT
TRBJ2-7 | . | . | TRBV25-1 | CASSEGRAEWSYEQYF | TGTGCCAGCAGTGAAGGAAGGGCAGAGTGGTCCTACGAGCAGTACTTC
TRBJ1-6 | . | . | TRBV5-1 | CASSLAKDGSPLHF | TGCGCCAGCAGCTTGGCCAAGGACGGATCACCCCTCCACTTT
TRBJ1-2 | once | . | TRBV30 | CAWSRTGTGGYTF | TGTGCCTGGAGTCGAACAGGGACCGGTGGCTACACCTTC
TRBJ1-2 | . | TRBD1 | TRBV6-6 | CASSQGTAPGYTF | TGTGCCAGCAGCCAGGGGACAGCCCCTGGCTACACCTTC
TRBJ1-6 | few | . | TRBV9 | CASSVGGNSPLHF | TGTGCCAGCAGCGTAGGCGGTAATTCACCCCTCCACTTT
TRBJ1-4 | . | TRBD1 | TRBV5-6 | CASSRYRGQEKLFF | TGTGCCAGCAGCCGATACAGGGGGCAGGAAAAACTGTTTTTT
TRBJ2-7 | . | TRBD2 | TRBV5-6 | CASSSATSGLYEQYF | TGTGCCAGCAGCTCGGCGACTAGCGGCCTTTACGAGCAGTACTTC
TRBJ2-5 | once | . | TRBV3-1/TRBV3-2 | CASSQSRSAGAETQYF | TGTGCCAGCAGCCAATCACGTAGCGCGGGGGCAGAGACCCAGTACTTC
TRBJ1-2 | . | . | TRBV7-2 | CASSSRQGTDGYTF | TGTGCCAGCAGCTCACGTCAGGGAACGGATGGCTACACCTTC
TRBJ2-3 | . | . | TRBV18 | CASSPPLASTDTQYF | TGTGCCAGCTCACCACCCCTAGCGAGCACAGATACGCAGTATTTT
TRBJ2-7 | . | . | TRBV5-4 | CASSLVDRSYEQYF | TGTGCCAGCAGCTTGGTGGACAGATCCTACGAGCAGTACTTC
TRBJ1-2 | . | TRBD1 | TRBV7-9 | CASSLAETGFYGYTF | TGTGCCAGCAGCTTAGCCGAGACAGGGTTTTATGGCTACACCTTC
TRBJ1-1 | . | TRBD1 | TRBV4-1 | CASSQVPGQPNTEAFF | TGCGCCAGCAGCCAGGTTCCGGGACAGCCGAACACTGAAGCTTTCTTT
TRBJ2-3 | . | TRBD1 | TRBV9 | CASSAGQGYTDTQYF | TGTGCCAGCAGCGCTGGACAGGGCTATACAGATACGCAGTATTTT
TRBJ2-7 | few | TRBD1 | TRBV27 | CASSARDRGPYEQYF | TGTGCCAGCAGTGCCCGGGACAGGGGCCCCTACGAGCAGTACTTC
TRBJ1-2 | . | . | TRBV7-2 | CASSFGDPGRHGYTF | TGTGCCAGCAGCTTTGGGGATCCCGGGCGGCATGGCTACACCTTC
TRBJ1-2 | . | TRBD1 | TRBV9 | CASSVEGAVGYTF | TGTGCCAGCAGCGTTGAGGGGGCTGTGGGCTACACCTTC
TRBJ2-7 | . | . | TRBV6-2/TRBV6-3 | CASSLTLIPGEQYF | TGTGCCAGCAGCCTAACACTCATTCCGGGGGAGCAGTACTTC
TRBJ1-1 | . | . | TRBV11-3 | CASSGQMNTEAFF | TGTGCCAGCAGCGGACAGATGAACACTGAAGCTTTCTTT
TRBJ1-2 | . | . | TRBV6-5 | CASSYSGQYYGYTF | TGTGCCAGCAGTTACTCGGGGCAGTACTATGGCTACACCTTC
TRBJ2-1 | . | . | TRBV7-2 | CASGAPDRYNEQFF | TGTGCCAGCGGAGCCCCGGACCGATACAATGAGCAGTTCTTC
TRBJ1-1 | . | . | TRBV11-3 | CASSPGGVNTEAFF | TGTGCCAGCAGCCCCGGAGGGGTGAACACTGAAGCTTTCTTT
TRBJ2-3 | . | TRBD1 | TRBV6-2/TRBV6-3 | CASSYSGSRGPTQYF | TGTGCCAGCAGTTACTCCGGTTCCAGGGGGCCTACGCAGTATTTT
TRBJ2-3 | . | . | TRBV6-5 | CASSYSSIGGTDTQYF | TGTGCCAGCAGTTACTCTTCGATAGGGGGCACAGATACGCAGTATTTT
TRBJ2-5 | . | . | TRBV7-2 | CASSLAHKETQYF | TGTGCCAGCAGCTTAGCCCATAAAGAGACCCAGTACTTC
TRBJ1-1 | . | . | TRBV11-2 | CASSLGAGEAFF | TGTGCCAGCAGCTTAGGGGCAGGGGAAGCTTTCTTT
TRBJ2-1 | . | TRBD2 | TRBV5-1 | CASSLTSGNNEQFF | TGCGCCAGCAGCTTGACTAGCGGAAACAATGAGCAGTTCTTC
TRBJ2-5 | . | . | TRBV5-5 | CASCAGRMETQYF | TGTGCCAGCTGTGCAGGGAGGATGGAGACCCAGTACTTC
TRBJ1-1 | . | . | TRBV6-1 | CASSEARDVTEAFF | TGTGCCAGCAGTGAAGCTCGGGATGTGACTGAAGCTTTCTTT
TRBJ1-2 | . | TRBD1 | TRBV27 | CASSPRTGDYVNYGYTF | TGTGCCAGCAGTCCGAGGACAGGGGACTACGTTAACTATGGCTACACCTTC
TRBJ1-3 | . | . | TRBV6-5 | CASRSASGNTIYF | TGTGCCAGCAGGTCAGCCTCTGGAAACACCATATATTTT
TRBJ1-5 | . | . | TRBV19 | CASSIQEGNQPQHF | TGTGCCAGTAGTATTCAGGAAGGCAATCAGCCCCAGCATTTT
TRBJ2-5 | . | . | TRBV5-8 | CASSLAVRWKGETQYF | TGTGCCAGCAGCTTGGCCGTCAGGTGGAAGGGAGAGACCCAGTACTTC
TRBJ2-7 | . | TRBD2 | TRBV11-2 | CASSLSGGTSALYEQYF | TGTGCCAGCAGCTTAAGCGGCGGGACTAGCGCCCTTTACGAGCAGTACTTC
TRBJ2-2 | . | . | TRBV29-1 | CSTSQQENTGELFF | TGCAGCACAAGCCAACAAGAGAACACCGGGGAGCTGTTTTTT
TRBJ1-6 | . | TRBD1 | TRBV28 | CASTTGGSGSPLHF | TGTGCCAGCACTACAGGGGGCTCGGGTTCACCCCTCCACTTT
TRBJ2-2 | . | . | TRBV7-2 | CASSLGGARNTGELFF | TGTGCCAGCAGCCTGGGGGGGGCCAGGAACACCGGGGAGCTGTTTTTT
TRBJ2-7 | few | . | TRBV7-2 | CASSPDRYEQYF | TGTGCCAGCAGTCCCGACCGGTACGAGCAGTACTTC
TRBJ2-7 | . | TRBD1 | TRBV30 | CAYRQGFYEQYF | TGTGCCTATCGACAGGGCTTCTACGAGCAGTACTTC
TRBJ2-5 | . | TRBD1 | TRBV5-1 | CASSSLNRGETQYF | TGCGCCAGCAGCTCGCTAAACAGGGGCGAGACCCAGTACTTC
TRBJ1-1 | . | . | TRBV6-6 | CASRVDGRNTEAFF | TGTGCCAGCAGGGTAGACGGACGGAACACTGAAGCTTTCTTT